The 29 T cell receptor beta chains below were found in one sample sequenced in a study of metastatic and nonmetastatic thyroid tumors. TCRdb re-called the PCR reads through MiXCR. The data hold approximately 5,400 clones, with 33% observed a single time. Thyroid surgery was preceded by no treatment in any patient. The specimen was adjacent normal tissue. The receptors come from a female donor with papillary thyroid cancer or a benign thyroid nodule (not recorded which). Some clones in this sample may be carry-over from other donors' samples.

J is TRBJ2-5 and V is TRBV6-1; TRBD1 or TRBD2 may be the D gene (6 bases each). The germline V and J ends were trimmed by 6 bases and 10 bases, with 15 bases remaining between them. Germline CDR1 is MNHNS and CDR2 is SASEGT. The CDR3 contains 12 residues. The DNA for the CDR3 is TGTGCCAGCAGGGAATCCGGAGGGGGCCAGTACTTC. Encoded protein: CASRESGGGQYF.

The genes are TRBV7-9 and TRBJ2-1; 12 bases are shared with TRBD2. V shed 5 bases and J 6 bases; nucleotides not matched to a gene: 8. The germline V gene encodes CDR1 SEHNR and CDR2 FQNEAQ (reference sequence). The CDR3 extends over 16 amino acids. The CDR3 DNA sequence: TGTGCCAGCAGCCCCAGGACTAGCGGGGTGTTCAATGAGCAGTTCTTC. Amino acid sequence: CASSPRTSGVFNEQFF.

In its sample, this clone ranks as medium-sized. The chain uses TRBV10-3 and TRBJ2-7; 8 bases line up with TRBD2. This CDR3 comprises 13 residues. Germline CDR1 and CDR2: ENHRY and SYGVKD. J gave up 3 bases and V 2 bases, and 0 bases lay outside the gene matches. CDR3 bases: TGTGCCATCAGTGAGAGCGGGGGCTACGAGCAGTACTTC. Translated, it gives CAISESGGYEQYF.

This clone was seen only a few times. The rearrangement links TRBV27 to TRBJ2-1; 8 nucleotides line up with TRBD1. The CDR3 loop spans 17 amino acids. Trimming cost V 4 bases and J 0 bases; bases outside gene matches: 8. Germline CDR1 is MNHEY and CDR2 is SMNVEV (reference sequence). CDR3 nucleotides: TGTGCCAGCAGTTCCATGACAGGGGCAGTCTCCTACAATGAGCAGTTCTTC. Translated, it gives CASSSMTGAVSYNEQFF.

In this sample, this clone turned up a few times. Germline and junction disagree at one end, which may indicate a read error. CDR3: CASQSGSSYNEHFF. CDR3 bases: TGTGCCAGCCAGAGCGGGAGCTCCTACAATGAGCATTTCTTC. V and J are TRBV6-1 and TRBJ2-1; the match to TRBD2 covers 8 bases. The germline V gene has CDR1 MNHNS and CDR2 SASEGT. The CDR3 totals 14 residues.

The chain combines TRBV28 with TRBJ2-7; D gene uncertain. V was clipped by 5 bases and J by 1 base, with 15 bases between them. This CDR3 is 15 amino acids long. The germline CDR1 and CDR2 sequences are MDHEN and SYDVKM. The DNA for the CDR3 is TGTGCCAGCAGTCACTCCGGTACAGTGTCCTACGAGCAGTACTTC. It yields the protein CASSHSGTVSYEQYF.

The chain uses TRBV6-5 and TRBJ2-2; D is unresolved. CDR3 length equals 10 residues. V shed 4 bases and J shed 7 bases, with 1 base lying between them. Germline CDR1 MNHEY, CDR2 SVGAGI. CDR3 amino acids: CASSFGELFF. DNA for the CDR3: TGTGCCAGCAGTTTCGGGGAGCTGTTTTTT.

The rearrangement links TRBV11-2 to TRBJ2-7; 10 nucleotides match TRBD2. The CDR3 spans 17 residues. J lost 2 bases, V lost 2 bases, and 9 bases had no gene match. The germline V gene encodes CDR1 SGHAT and CDR2 FQNNGV. CDR3 sequence: CASSLLSTSGFPYEQYF. CDR3 bases: TGTGCCAGCAGCTTATTGTCGACTAGCGGGTTTCCCTACGAGCAGTACTTC.

This clone was detected only a few times. J is TRBJ2-7 and V is TRBV20-1, with 11 bases that match TRBD1. The CDR3 runs 11 residues. Germline assignment: CDR1 DFQATT and CDR2 SNEGSKA (reference sequence). CDR3 DNA: TGCAGCACAGGGACAGGGGGGCAACAGTACTTC. Residues: CSTGTGGQQYF.

By proportion, this clone is large. This rearrangement joins TRBV7-2 to TRBJ2-3; D perhaps matches TRBD2 (6 bases). Deletions cut 8 bases from V and 7 bases from J, with 10 bases between. This CDR3 region has 11 residues. Germline CDR1 and CDR2: SGHTA and FQGNSA. Here the CDR3 reads CASGEVNTQYF. The CDR3 DNA follows: TGTGCCAGCGGGGAGGTAAATACGCAGTATTTT.

This clone rates as medium-sized. The chain employs TRBV5-1 and TRBJ2-5, with TRBD1 matching 8 bases. V dropped 4 bases and J dropped 1; count of bases not matched to a gene: 3. This CDR3 region has 14 residues. Germline CDR1 and CDR2: SGHRS and YFSETQ. The CDR3 bases are TGCGCCAGCAGCCTTCAGGGGGCCCAAGAGACCCAGTACTTC. Translated: CASSLQGAQETQYF.

This clone has a handful of counts. The V and J genes are TRBV7-2 and TRBJ2-1; no firm D call. The CDR3 covers 13 residues. Trimming removed 4 bases from V and 9 bases from J, with 13 bases in between. Germline V gene sequence: CDR1 SGHTA, CDR2 FQGNSA. CDR3 coding DNA: TGTGCCAGCAGCTCCGGCCCCTGGGGTGAGCAGTTCTTC. It encodes CASSSGPWGEQFF.

The V call is TRBV4-3, the J call TRBJ2-5; 11 bases agree with TRBD2. Germline V gene data show CDR1 as LGHNA and CDR2 as YSLEER. CDR3 length: 15 residues. The V and J ends lost 2 bases and 5 bases, in that order; junction bases with no gene match: 4. The CDR3 reads CASSQSTSGSETQYF. In nucleotides, the CDR3 is TGCGCCAGCAGCCAAAGTACTAGCGGGAGTGAGACCCAGTACTTC.

This chain connects TRBV6-1 to TRBJ2-7; 13 nucleotides align to TRBD2. The trim removed 10 bases at V and 5 bases at J, leaving 5 bases unmatched. This CDR3 has 13 amino acids. Germline V CDR1 and CDR2: MNHNS, SASEGT. CDR3 sequence (DNA): TGTGCCACCCGGACTAGCGGGAGCCACGAGCAGTACTTC. Amino acid sequence: CATRTSGSHEQYF.

To note about this clone: Germline is not matched at one junction end, which may reflect a read error. The chain has TRBV7-3 and TRBJ2-7; D unclear. Germline CDR1 and CDR2: SGHTA and FQGTGA. This CDR3 is 14 amino acids long. The DNA for the CDR3 is TGTGCCAGCATCTTATATACGGGCTCCTACGATCATTACTTC. Its protein is CASILYTGSYDHYF.

Relative to its sample, this clone is large. V and J are TRBV20-1 and TRBJ2-7; D may match TRBD1 or TRBD2 (5 bases each). CDR1 is DFQATT and CDR2 is SNEGSKA in the germline V gene (reference sequence). The CDR3 runs to 13 residues. V shed 6 bases and J shed 0 bases, with 12 bases lying between them. CDR3 DNA sequence: TGCAGTGCGTGGGACGTCTACTCCTACGAGCAGTACTTC. Translation gives CSAWDVYSYEQYF.

The rearrangement joins TRBV6-1 to TRBJ2-3, with D tentatively TRBD2 (6 bases). CDR1 MNHNS and CDR2 SASEGT come from the germline V gene. Trimming took off 5 bases at V and 6 bases at J, with 15 bases between the two ends. The CDR3 contains 14 residues. Here the CDR3 reads CASSNRDLFDTQYF. The CDR3 nucleotides read TGTGCCAGCAGTAACCGGGACTTGTTTGATACGCAGTATTTT.

As regards this clone: Other DNA variants within this sample encode the same CDR3. The chain employs TRBV11-2 and TRBJ2-7, with D perhaps given as TRBD1 or TRBD2 (6 bases each). The CDR3 loop spans 15 amino acids. The V gene's germline CDR1 is SGHAT and CDR2 FQNNGV. The V end was cut by 5 bases, the J end by 0 bases, with 14 bases between. The CDR3, as DNA: TGTGCCAGCAGCCCAGGGGACTCAAGCTCCTACGAGCAGTACTTC. Amino acids: CASSPGDSSSYEQYF.

The rearrangement links TRBV3-1 to TRBJ1-6; 9 bases map to TRBD1. The CDR3 extends over 16 amino acids. The germline gives CDR1 LGHDT, CDR2 YNNKEL (reference sequence). V shed 4 bases, J shed 9 bases, and the junction held 10 bases outside the gene matches. The CDR3 protein is CASSPLSRDRVSPLHF. In DNA form, the CDR3 reads TGTGCCAGCAGCCCCCTTTCGAGGGACAGGGTTTCACCCCTCCACTTT.

The chain has TRBV20-1 and TRBJ2-5, with D possibly matching TRBD2 (6 bases). Germline V gives CDR1 DFQATT, CDR2 SNEGSKA (reference sequence). Trimming removed 0 bases at V and 2 bases at J, with 16 bases between. This CDR3 comprises 16 residues. CDR3 bases: TGCAGTGCTAGAGATTTAGCGGCCACAATACAAGAGACCCAGTACTTC. Its translation is CSARDLAATIQETQYF.

This rearrangement joins TRBV9 to TRBJ2-2; 10 nucleotides align to TRBD2. This CDR3 has 17 residues. Germline V gene lookup returns CDR1 SGDLS and CDR2 YYNGEE. Unmatched junction bases numbered 8, after V lost 2 bases and J lost 4 bases. CDR3 coding DNA: TGTGCCAGCAGCGTTCCAGCGGGAGGGCCGGTCACCGGGGAGCTGTTTTTT. The encoded protein is CASSVPAGGPVTGELFF.

At least ten counts were recorded for this clone. The rearrangement links TRBV10-1 to TRBJ2-2; D possibly matches TRBD1 or TRBD2 (5 bases each). The CDR3 consists of 17 residues. The ends were cut back, 2 bases at V and 0 bases at J, with 13 bases in the middle. Germline V gene data show CDR1 as WNHNN and CDR2 as SYGVQD (reference sequence). CDR3 nucleotides: TGCGCCAGCAGTGAGAGTCTGGGGGTAGCGAACACCGGGGAGCTGTTTTTT. It specifies CASSESLGVANTGELFF.

This clone turned up a few times. An end of the junction differs from the germline gene, which may be a read error. This rearrangement joins TRBV6-1 to TRBJ1-3, with D hard to call. Per the germline V gene, CDR1 is MNHNS and CDR2 is SASEGT. The CDR3 loop spans 14 amino acids. CDR3 amino acids: CASSPHASGNTVYF. CDR3 nucleotide sequence: TGTGCCAGCAGTCCTCACGCCTCTGGAAACACCGTATATTTT.

This clone was detected a few times. The rearrangement uses TRBV10-3 and TRBJ1-2; no clear D gene. Trimming left V 0 bases short and J 3 bases short, with 8 bases between. Germline V gives CDR1 ENHRY, CDR2 SYGVKD. The length of the CDR3 is 14 residues. The CDR3 here is CAISESPNYYGYTF. In nucleotides, the CDR3 is TGTGCCATCAGTGAGTCCCCCAATTACTATGGCTACACCTTC.

This clone was recorded a few times. The rearrangement joins TRBV7-9 to TRBJ2-5; either TRBD1 or TRBD2 may supply D (5 bases each). Germline V lookup: CDR1 SEHNR, CDR2 FQNEAQ (reference sequence). The V end lost 1 base, the J end lost 8 bases, and 8 bases lay between the germline ends. The CDR3 length is 12 residues. CDR3 sequence reads: CASSLGGGTQYF. CDR3 in DNA: TGTGCCAGCAGCTTAGGTGGGGGAACCCAGTACTTC.

The genes are TRBV2 and TRBJ1-2; D might be TRBD1 (5 bases). The length of the CDR3 is 15 residues. Trimming left V 2 bases short and J 0 bases short, with 10 bases between. In germline, CDR1 is SNHLY, CDR2 FYNNEI. The CDR3 DNA reads as TGTGCCAGCAGTGAACAGGGTCGCGCTAACTATGGCTACACCTTC. Protein product: CASSEQGRANYGYTF.

This clone came up a few times. V and J are TRBV6-1 and TRBJ2-3, with 9 bases aligning to TRBD2. Germline V gene sequence: CDR1 MNHNS, CDR2 SASEGT. The CDR3 has 16 amino acids. J gave up 6 bases and V 1 base, and 8 bases lay outside the gene matches. The CDR3 bases are TGTGCCAGCAGTGAAGAGGGTAGCGGGAGCAAGGATACGCAGTATTTT. Translation gives CASSEEGSGSKDTQYF.

This clone was counted a few times. The V call is TRBV5-1, the J call TRBJ2-7; no firm D call. V was clipped by 0 bases and J by 2 bases, with 9 bases between them. The CDR3 length is 14 residues. CDR1 and CDR2 from the germline V gene are SGHRS and YFSETQ. CDR3 region: CASSLAMGPYEQYF. CDR3 DNA sequence: TGCGCCAGCAGCTTGGCTATGGGCCCCTACGAGCAGTACTTC. Together with reference TRBV5-1 and TRBJ2-7, the CDR3 gives the full variable domain: KAGVTQTPRYLIKTRGQQVTLSCSPISGHRSVSWYQQTPGQGLQFLFEYFSETQRNKGNFPGRFSGRQFSNSRSEMNVSTLELGDSALYLCASSLAMGPYEQYFGPGTRLTVT.

A word on this clone: One junction end does not reproduce the germline sequence, and a read error may be involved. The V and J genes are TRBV11-1 and TRBJ1-1; no clear D. Per the germline V gene, CDR1 is SGHAT and CDR2 is FQDESV (reference sequence). There are 15 residues in the CDR3. The CDR3 region is CASRRSVRVNAEAFF. CDR3 DNA: TGTGCCAGCAGACGTTCGGTGAGGGTGAACGCTGAAGCTTTCTTT.